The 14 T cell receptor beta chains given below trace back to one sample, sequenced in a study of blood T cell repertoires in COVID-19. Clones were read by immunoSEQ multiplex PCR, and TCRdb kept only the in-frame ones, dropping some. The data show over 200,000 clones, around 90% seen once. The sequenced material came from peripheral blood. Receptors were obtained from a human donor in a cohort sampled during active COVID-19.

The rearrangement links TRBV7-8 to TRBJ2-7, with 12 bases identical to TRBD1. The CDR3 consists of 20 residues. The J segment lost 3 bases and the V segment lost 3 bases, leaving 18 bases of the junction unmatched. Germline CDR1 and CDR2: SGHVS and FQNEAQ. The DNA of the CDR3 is TGTGCCAGCAGCTTGGGTCTCGTAGGGACAGGGGGCATCCGGAACTACGAGCAGTACTTC. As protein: CASSLGLVGTGGIRNYEQYF.

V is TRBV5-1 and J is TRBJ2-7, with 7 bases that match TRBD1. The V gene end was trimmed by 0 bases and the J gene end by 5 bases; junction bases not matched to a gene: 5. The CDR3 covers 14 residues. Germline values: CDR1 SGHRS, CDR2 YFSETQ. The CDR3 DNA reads TGCGCCAGCAGCTTGGGTCAGGGGGAACACGAGCAGTACTTC. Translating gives CASSLGQGEHEQYF.

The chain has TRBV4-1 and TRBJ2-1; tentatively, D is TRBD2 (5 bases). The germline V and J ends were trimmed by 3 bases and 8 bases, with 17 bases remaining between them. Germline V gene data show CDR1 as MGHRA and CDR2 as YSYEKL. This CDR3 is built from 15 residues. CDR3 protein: CASSHRVSSRDEQFF. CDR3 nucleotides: TGCGCCAGCAGCCATAGGGTCTCTAGCCGCGATGAGCAGTTCTTC.

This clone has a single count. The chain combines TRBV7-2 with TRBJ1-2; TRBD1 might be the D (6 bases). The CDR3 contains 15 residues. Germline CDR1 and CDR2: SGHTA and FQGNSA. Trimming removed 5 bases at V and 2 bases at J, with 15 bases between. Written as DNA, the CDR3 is TGTGCCAGCAGCCCAAAGGGGACACACAACTATGGCTACACCTTC. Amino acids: CASSPKGTHNYGYTF. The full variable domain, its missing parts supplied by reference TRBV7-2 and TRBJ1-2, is GAGVSQSPSNKVTEKGKDVELRCDPISGHTALYWYRQSLGQGLEFLIYFQGNSAPDKSGLPSDRFSAERTGGSVSTLTIQRTQQEDSAVYLCASSPKGTHNYGYTFGSGTRLTVV.

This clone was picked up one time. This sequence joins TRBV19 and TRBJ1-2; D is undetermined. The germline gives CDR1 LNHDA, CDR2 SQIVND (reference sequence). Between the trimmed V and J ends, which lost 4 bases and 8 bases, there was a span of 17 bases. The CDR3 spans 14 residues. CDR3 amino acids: CASSKGAHSEGYTF. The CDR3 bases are TGTGCCAGTAGTAAGGGAGCTCACTCAGAAGGCTACACCTTC.

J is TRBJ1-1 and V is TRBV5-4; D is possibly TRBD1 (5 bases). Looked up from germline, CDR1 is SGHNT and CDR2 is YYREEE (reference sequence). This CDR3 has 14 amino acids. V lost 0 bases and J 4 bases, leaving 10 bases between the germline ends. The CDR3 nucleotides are TGTGCCAGCAGCTTGGGCGGGGCCGGCACTGAAGCTTTCTTT. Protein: CASSLGGAGTEAFF.

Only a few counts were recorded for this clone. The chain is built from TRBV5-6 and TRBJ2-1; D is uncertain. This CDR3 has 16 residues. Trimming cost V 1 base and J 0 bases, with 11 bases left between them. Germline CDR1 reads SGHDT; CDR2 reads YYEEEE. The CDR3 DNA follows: TGTGCCAGCAGCTTGCTGACGGAGAGCTCCTACAATGAGCAGTTCTTC. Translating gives CASSLLTESSYNEQFF.

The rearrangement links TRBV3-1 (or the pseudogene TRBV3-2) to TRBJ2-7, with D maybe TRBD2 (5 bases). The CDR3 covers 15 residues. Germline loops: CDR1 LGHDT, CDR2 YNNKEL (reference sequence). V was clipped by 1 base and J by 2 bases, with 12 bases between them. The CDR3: CASSQVTAVTYEQYF. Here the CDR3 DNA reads TGTGCCAGCAGCCAAGTAACAGCGGTGACCTACGAGCAGTACTTC.

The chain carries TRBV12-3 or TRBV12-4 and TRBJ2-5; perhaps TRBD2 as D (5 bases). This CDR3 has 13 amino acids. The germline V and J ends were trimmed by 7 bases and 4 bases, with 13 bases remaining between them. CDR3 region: CASTPVGRETQYF. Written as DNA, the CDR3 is TGTGCCAGCACCCCTGTGGGGAGAGAGACCCAGTACTTC.

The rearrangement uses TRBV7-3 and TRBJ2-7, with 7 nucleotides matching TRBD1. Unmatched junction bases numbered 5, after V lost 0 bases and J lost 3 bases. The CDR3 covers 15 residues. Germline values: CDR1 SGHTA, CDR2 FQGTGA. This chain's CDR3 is CASSLTPRGIYEQYF. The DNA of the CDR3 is TGTGCCAGCAGCTTAACACCCAGGGGGATCTACGAGCAGTACTTC.

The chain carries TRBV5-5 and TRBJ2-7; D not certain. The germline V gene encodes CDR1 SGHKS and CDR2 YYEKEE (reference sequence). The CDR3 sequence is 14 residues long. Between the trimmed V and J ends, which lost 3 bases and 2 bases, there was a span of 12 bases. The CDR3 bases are TGTGCCAGCAGCTCGGGTGACGGTACCTACGAGCAGTACTTC. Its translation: CASSSGDGTYEQYF.

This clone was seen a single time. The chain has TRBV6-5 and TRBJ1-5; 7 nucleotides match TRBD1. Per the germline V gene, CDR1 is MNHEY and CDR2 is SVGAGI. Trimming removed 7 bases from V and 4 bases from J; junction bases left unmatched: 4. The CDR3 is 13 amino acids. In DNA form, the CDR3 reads TGTGCCAGCAACAGGGGAAAAAATCAGCCCCAGCATTTT. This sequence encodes CASNRGKNQPQHF.

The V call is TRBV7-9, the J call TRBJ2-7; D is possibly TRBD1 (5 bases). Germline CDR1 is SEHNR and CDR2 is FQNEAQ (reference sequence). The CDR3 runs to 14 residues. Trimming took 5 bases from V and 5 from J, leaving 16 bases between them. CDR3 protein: CASSPQGRSHEQYF. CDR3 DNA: TGTGCCAGCAGCCCCCAGGGTAGGAGCCACGAGCAGTACTTC.

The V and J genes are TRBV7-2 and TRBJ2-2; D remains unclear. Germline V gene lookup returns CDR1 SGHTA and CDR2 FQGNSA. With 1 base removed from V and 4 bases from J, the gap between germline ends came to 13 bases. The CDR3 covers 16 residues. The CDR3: CASSLVYGSFTGELFF. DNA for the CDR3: TGTGCCAGCAGCTTAGTTTACGGGTCCTTCACCGGGGAGCTGTTTTTT.